This TCR beta chain was recorded in a study of cytomegalovirus exposure and HLA in healthy donors (dated by TCRdb to about 2017). In terms of the full investigation: An earlier analysis of roughly 630 of the donors reported 250 to 300 Gb of sequence data and roughly 110 million unique TCR beta sequences from 150 million to 200 million T cells. Roughly 300 gigabases of sequencing data and approximately 91 million unique TCR sequences made up an early release that covered approximately 700 HLA-typed donors. Of the roughly 400 genotyped donors, roughly 76% were placed in the genetic ancestry cluster associated with self-reported Caucasian donors. The study was designed to test whether signatures of past pathogen exposure could be identified by cataloging public T cell receptors. The T cell repertoires of under 700 subjects were profiled by immunosequencing and related to cytomegalovirus serostatus. Along with the approximately 670-subject first cohort, a separate validation cohort of over 90 different subjects was used. To predict cytomegalovirus infection status, the study brought together high-throughput TCR immunosequencing, statistical association of individual TCRs with disease status, and machine learning. A later analysis re-examined previously published TCR beta repertoires from just over 650 donors and added high-resolution HLA genotyping to investigate patterns of TCR occurrence. Rather than drawing on any new phenotypic data, the later analysis identified candidate immune exposures from TCR beta sequences and the way those sequences occurred across donors. An earlier analysis of approximately 640 of the donors applied high-throughput TCR beta sequencing to assess whether each TCR beta V gene segment acted as functional or pseudogenic. Donor age, sex, ethnicity and CMV serostatus were collected together with the repertoire data. A later genetic analysis took genome-wide SNP genotypes for 398 of the 666 donors and used that subset as a discovery cohort. Every discovery cohort repertoire had been produced on one sequencing platform. HLA typing covered class I and class II loci at four-digit resolution. Typing coverage varied by locus: 629-630 donors for A, B, C, DRB1 and DQB1; approximately 520 for DQA1; some 610 for DPA1; around 490 for DPB1. Five DR-DQ haplotypes were treated as single units for association and clustering because of strong linkage in the cohort. Among some 400 genotyped donors of the cohort, an average of about 240,000 unique TCR beta nucleotide sequences was sequenced per donor, of which roughly 17% were non-productive.

Points on this clone: No antigen is known for it. Nothing much larger sits one base from this clone, and base qualities are not available.

The cohort comprised some 700 healthy bone marrow donors. At the time of sampling, every cohort member was nominally healthy, though immune exposures that went unrecorded were likely present. The donor was CMV seronegative and belonged to the group of around 350 seronegative cohort members. A peripheral blood sample was collected from each donor, and TCR beta sequencing was performed on peripheral blood mononuclear cells. The Qiagen DNeasy Blood Extraction Kit was used to extract genomic DNA from the blood cell samples. Overall study outcomes, separate from this receptor: In an earlier analysis of some 540 of the donors, most TCR beta V segments appeared in productive rearrangements about 87% or about 30% of the time, broadly matching IMGT annotations. Compared with the roughly 700-donor mean, donors in an Asian-associated ancestry cluster had fewer N-insertions in productive TCRs, according to a later genetic analysis. Assigning TCR associations to individual alleles was difficult when HLA alleles, especially DR and DQ, strongly co-occurred. According to a later analysis, TCR association rates differed among HLA loci, with DRB1 alleles showing the most associated TCRs and HLA-C alleles showing the fewest. The classifier was reported to diagnose cytomegalovirus status with high specificity and sensitivity in both the original and validation cohorts. Because HLA typing was unavailable for some donors at each locus, only the typed subset was used in association tests. According to a later analysis, most CMV-associated TCR beta chains appeared to be HLA-restricted, and the HLA associations seemed to be driven largely by CMV exposure. A further reported finding was that TCR beta sequences accurately predicted the HLA-A and HLA-B alleles for most subjects in the first cohort. The presence/absence analyses assumed that sequencing depth was roughly uniform across donors, and that assumption may not be true. A later analysis found that HLA-associated TCR beta chains were more clonally expanded and had lower generation probabilities than equally common non-associated chains. Several of the top co-occurrence clusters appeared to be linked to parvovirus B19, influenza, CMV and Epstein-Barr virus, according to a later analysis. Most TCR sequences were observed very rarely across donors, whereas some public TCRs were present in many individuals. An association between a missense DCLRE1C variant and V-gene and J-gene trimming of TCR beta chains was found in a later genetic analysis and replicated in an independent cohort. For the cohort, immune exposure information was limited to CMV serostatus. In vitro tests confirmed that a few of the cytomegalovirus-associated TCR beta chains recognize cytomegalovirus antigens. Correlated functional status among segregating V segments might be attributable to linkage disequilibrium, but an unknown experimental factor could not be ruled out. It was suggested by the authors that the approach could potentially be generalized to other disease states and immunological phenotypes. Because counts were too low, roughly 16 rarely observed V segments, including chromosome 9 orphons, were left out of the earlier analysis of approximately 580 of the donors. The cohort was sequenced for TCR beta chains only, and without alpha or paired-chain data the features that could be detected were limited. The sequencing pipeline was judged likely to have produced a cluster of highly shared sequence variants as a technical artifact. The 87-base-pair reads could not distinguish some IMGT-functional V segments, including TRBV6-2 and TRBV6-3, so those segments were excluded. The study gave a list of about 170 TCR beta chains associated with cytomegalovirus. A later analysis associated some 17,000 TCR beta sequences with specific HLA alleles at a false discovery rate of 0.05.

CDR1 and CDR2 are read off the germline V gene as SQVTM and ANQGSEA. Measured from the cysteine to the phenylalanine, the CDR3 is 12 residues long. Left in the record is the CDR3 DNA by itself, 36 bases read in frame from the first base. Receptor amplification or capture employed the immunoSEQ multiplex PCR assay. For the multiplex PCR, a mixture combining 60 forward primers for TCR Vbeta segments and 13 reverse primers for TCR Jbeta segments was used. Amplification of the CDR3 region of rearranged TCR beta genes was performed with a multiplex PCR assay on genomic DNA. The amplified TCR beta libraries were sequenced on the Illumina HiSeq System as 87-base-pair reads. The authors' pipeline ran thus. In a later analysis, tens of millions of unique TCR beta chains were counted across the approximately 620 repertoires, and roughly 11 million of these chains were shared by at least two donors. To remove PCR and sequencing errors, raw reads were error-corrected and collapsed into unique sequences using a nearest-neighbor algorithm that merged closely related sequences. V, D and J gene segments were assigned by aligning CDR3 sequences to IMGT reference sequences. For a sequence to be retained, at least a six-nucleotide match to both a V gene segment and a J gene segment was required. A rearrangement was called productive if the CDR3 had no stop codons and remained in frame with V and J, and every other rearrangement was called non-productive. Following IMGT convention, CDR3 was defined as the stretch from the second conserved V-encoded cysteine up to the conserved J-encoded phenylalanine. The earlier analysis of 587 of the donors excluded sequences that lacked an unambiguous match to a single V gene segment. An earlier analysis of a few hundred of the donors called V segments functional above 56.7% productive rearrangements and segregating when the between-donor standard deviation exceeded 5%. A statistical classification framework was developed to diagnose cytomegalovirus status using the catalog of TCR beta chain sequences. V and J gene assignment, in a later analysis, came from comparing TCR nucleotide sequences with IMGT/GENE-DB human TR gene sequences. A later analysis assigned CDR3 sequences and most-parsimonious VDJ recombination scenarios with the TCRdist pipeline. In a later analysis, every TCR beta chain was defined by the combination of its CDR3 amino acid sequence and its V-gene family, and reads without a unique V-gene family were dropped. A later analysis removed several hundred highly shared, low-generation-probability nucleotide sequences to deal with suspected cross-contamination and a sequencing artifact. In a later analysis, a clonal expansion index was calculated for each public chain from normalized within-repertoire ranks of inferred template counts. A later analysis computed generation probabilities with a VDJ recombination model fitted to out-of-frame rearrangements, and checked the results against IGoR. In a later analysis, hypergeometric tests were used to score TCR-TCR, TCR-HLA and TCR-CMV co-occurrence, with a repertoire-size bias correction applied to TCR pairs. False discovery rates were estimated in a later analysis by permuting HLA or CMV assignments 20 times. A later analysis grouped co-occurring TCRs with DBSCAN, adding TCRdist sequence similarity when clustering within HLA-allele-positive subsets. Repertoires with fewer than 30,000 or more than 120,000 public chains, plus five repertoires with anomalous nucleotide sharing, were excluded from co-occurrence clustering. The table was pulled from immuneACCESS by TCRdb, which kept in-frame rearrangements only. Such tables lose some clones; where checked, under half of the loss comes from unresolved V genes, and the rest has no known cause. The DNA gave D and trimming, while V, J and clone size come from that table. The sample data list 200,000 or so clones, and around 83% of these were observed just once. Of the sample, approximately 1.4% falls within the top ten clones.

The chain is made from TRBV29-1 and TRBJ2-5; 8 bases in between match TRBD1. With the DNA end fitting TRBJ2-7 better, the J assignment may be wrong. The sequence derives from a girl between 5 and 17 years old in good health and CMV-seronegative. Sequencing was done on a sample of PBMCs. This receptor carries the CDR3 CSVGTGPYEQYF. The bases are TGCAGCGTTGGGACAGGGCCCTACGAGCAGTACTTC.